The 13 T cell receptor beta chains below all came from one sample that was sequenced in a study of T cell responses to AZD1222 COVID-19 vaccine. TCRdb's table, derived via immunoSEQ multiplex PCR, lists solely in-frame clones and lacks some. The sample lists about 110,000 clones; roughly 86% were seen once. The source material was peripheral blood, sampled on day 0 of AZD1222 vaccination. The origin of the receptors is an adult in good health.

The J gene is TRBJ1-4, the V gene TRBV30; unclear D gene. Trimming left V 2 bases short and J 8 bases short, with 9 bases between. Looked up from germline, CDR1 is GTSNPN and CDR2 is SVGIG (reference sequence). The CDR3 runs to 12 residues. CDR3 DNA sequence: TGTGCCTGGAGTCGGCAGGTCGAAAAACTGTTTTTT. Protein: CAWSRQVEKLFF.

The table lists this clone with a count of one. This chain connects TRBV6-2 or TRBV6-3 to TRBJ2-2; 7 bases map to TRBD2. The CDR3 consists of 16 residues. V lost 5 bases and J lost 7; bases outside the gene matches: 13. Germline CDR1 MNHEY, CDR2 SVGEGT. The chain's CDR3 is CASSHSGAPGSGELFF. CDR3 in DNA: TGTGCCAGCAGTCACAGCGGGGCCCCAGGGAGCGGGGAGCTGTTTTTT.

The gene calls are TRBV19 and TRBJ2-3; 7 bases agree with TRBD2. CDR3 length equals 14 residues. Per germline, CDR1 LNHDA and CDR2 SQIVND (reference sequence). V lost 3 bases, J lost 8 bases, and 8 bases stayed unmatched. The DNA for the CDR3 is TGTGCCAGTAGTATGGTAACGGGGAGGGGTACGCAGTATTTT. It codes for CASSMVTGRGTQYF.

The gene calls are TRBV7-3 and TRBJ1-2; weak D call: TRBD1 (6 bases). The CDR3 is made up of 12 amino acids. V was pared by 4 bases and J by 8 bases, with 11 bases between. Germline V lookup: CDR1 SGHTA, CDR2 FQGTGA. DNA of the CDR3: TGTGCCAGCAGCTGGGTCAGGGGAGGCTACACCTTC. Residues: CASSWVRGGYTF. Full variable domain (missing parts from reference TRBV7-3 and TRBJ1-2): GAGVSQTPSNKVTEKGKYVELRCDPISGHTALYWYRQSLGQGPEFLIYFQGTGAADDSGLPNDRFFAVRPEGSVSTLKIQRTERGDSAVYLCASSWVRGGYTFGSGTRLTVV.

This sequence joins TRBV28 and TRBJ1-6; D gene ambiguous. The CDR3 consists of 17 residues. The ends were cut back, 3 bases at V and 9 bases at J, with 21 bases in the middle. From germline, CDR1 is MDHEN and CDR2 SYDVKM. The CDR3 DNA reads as TGTGCCAGCAGTTTCGTCCCCTTCGGCACCGCGCCTTCACCCCTCCACTTT. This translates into CASSFVPFGTAPSPLHF.

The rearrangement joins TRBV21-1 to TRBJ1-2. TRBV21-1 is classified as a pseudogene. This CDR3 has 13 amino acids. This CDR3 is CASAQRGDYGYTF. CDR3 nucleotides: TGTGCCAGCGCTCAGCGGGGGGACTATGGCTACACCTTC.

CDR3 amino acids: CASSLASGQGTYEQYF. In DNA, the CDR3 is TGTGCCAGCAGCTTGGCATCGGGACAGGGAACCTACGAGCAGTACTTC. The rearrangement joins TRBV7-8 to TRBJ2-7, with TRBD1 matching 9 bases. J lost 2 bases, V lost 3 bases, and 8 bases had no gene match. The CDR3 length is 16 residues. Germline V lookup: CDR1 SGHVS, CDR2 FQNEAQ.

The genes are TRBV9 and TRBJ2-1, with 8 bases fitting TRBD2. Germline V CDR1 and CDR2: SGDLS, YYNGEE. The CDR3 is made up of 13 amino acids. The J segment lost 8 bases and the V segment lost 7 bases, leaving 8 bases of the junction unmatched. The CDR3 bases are TGTGCCAGCGGACTAGCTGCCGGCTATGAGCAGTTCTTC. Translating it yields CASGLAAGYEQFF.

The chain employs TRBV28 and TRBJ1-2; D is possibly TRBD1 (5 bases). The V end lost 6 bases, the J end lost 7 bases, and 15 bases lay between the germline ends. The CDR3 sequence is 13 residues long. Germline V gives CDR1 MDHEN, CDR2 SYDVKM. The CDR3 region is CASSTRDGPGYTF. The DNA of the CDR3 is TGTGCCAGCAGCACCCGGGACGGCCCTGGCTACACCTTC.

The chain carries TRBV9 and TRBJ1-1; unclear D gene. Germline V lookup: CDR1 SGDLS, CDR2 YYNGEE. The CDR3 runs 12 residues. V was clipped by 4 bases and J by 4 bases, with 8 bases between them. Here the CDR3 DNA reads TGTGCCAGCAGCCGGGCATCCACTGAAGCTTTCTTT. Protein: CASSRASTEAFF.

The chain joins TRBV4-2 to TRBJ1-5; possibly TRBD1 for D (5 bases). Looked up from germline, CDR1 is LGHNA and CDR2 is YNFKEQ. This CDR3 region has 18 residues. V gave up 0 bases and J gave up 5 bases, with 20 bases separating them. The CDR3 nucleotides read TGTGCCAGCAGCCAAGATGGAGGGCGGTCGCGGGGGGATCAGCCCCAGCATTTT. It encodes CASSQDGGRSRGDQPQHF.

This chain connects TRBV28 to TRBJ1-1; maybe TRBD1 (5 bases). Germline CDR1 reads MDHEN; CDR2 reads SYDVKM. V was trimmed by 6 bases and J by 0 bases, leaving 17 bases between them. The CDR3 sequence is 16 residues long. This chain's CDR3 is CASSPSGRGMNTEAFF. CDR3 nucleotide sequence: TGTGCCAGCAGCCCCTCCGGGAGGGGTATGAACACTGAAGCTTTCTTT. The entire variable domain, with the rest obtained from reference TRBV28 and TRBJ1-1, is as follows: DVKVTQSSRYLVKRTGEKVFLECVQDMDHENMFWYRQDPGLGLRLIYFSYDVKMKEKGDIPEGYSVSREKKERFSLILESASTNQTSMYLCASSPSGRGMNTEAFFGQGTRLTVV.

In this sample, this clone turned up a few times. In nucleotides, the CDR3 is TGTGCCAGCGATGAACAGGGCCTGAACACTGAAGCTTTCTTT. Amino acid sequence: CASDEQGLNTEAFF. V and J are TRBV6-5 and TRBJ1-1; D is perhaps TRBD1 (6 bases). CDR3 length equals 14 residues. Germline values: CDR1 MNHEY, CDR2 SVGAGI. The V end was cut by 8 bases, the J end by 0 bases, with 13 bases between.